The sample holds many counts of the clone carrying this T cell receptor (beta chain). Its antigen remains unidentified. Per the germline V gene, CDR1 is MGHDK and CDR2 is SYGVNS. CDR3 length: 14 amino acids. The ends were cut back, 3 bases at V and 4 bases at J, with 12 bases in the middle. The sample is drawn from a study of regulatory T cells in long-lasting Graves disease. Construction of TCR beta libraries relied on iRepertoire HTBI primers and on Arm-PCR targeting CDR3 regions. How the authors handled the data: In the combined samples, 62 TRBV and 15 or so TRBJ segments were identified. TCRdb passed the multiplex PCR reads through MiXCR, listing each CDR3 protein once. What appears here as the V and J calls and clone size reflects TCRdb's work, not the paper's. Of just over 600,000 distinct CDR3 sequences listed, less than 20% are singletons. Study observations and caveats: Persistent cases favored TRBV28, TRBJ1-2 and TRBJ2-5.

The time point was: newly diagnosed GD, antithyroid drugs for less than 3 months. After RNA was extracted from PBMCs, the TCR library was made from it. The data also belong to a second study, concerning T cells in Graves' hyperthyroidism and ophthalmopathy.

This sequence originates from a woman between 25 and 40 years old with Graves disease. The starting material was peripheral blood mononuclear cells (PBMCs), obtained at new diagnosis, from a patient treated with antithyroid drugs. This rearrangement joins TRBV25-1 to TRBJ1-1; TRBD1 is a possible D gene (5 bases). CDR3 nucleotides: TGTGCCAGCAGTGATGCGGGGACCCTCACTGAAGCTTTCTTT. The encoded protein is CASSDAGTLTEAFF.